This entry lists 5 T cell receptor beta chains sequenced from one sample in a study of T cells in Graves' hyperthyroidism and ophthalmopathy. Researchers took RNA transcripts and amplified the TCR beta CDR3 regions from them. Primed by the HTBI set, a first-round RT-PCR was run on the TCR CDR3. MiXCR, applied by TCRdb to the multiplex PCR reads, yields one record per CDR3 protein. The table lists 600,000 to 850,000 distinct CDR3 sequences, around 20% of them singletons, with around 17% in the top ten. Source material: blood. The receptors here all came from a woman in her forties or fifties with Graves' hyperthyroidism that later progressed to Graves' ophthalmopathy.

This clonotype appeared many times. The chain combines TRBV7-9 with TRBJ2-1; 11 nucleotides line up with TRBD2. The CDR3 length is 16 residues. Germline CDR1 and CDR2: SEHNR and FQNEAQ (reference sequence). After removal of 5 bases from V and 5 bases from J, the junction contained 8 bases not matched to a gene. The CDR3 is CASSPILAGGDNEQFF. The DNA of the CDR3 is TGTGCCAGCAGCCCTATTCTAGCGGGGGGCGACAATGAGCAGTTCTTC.

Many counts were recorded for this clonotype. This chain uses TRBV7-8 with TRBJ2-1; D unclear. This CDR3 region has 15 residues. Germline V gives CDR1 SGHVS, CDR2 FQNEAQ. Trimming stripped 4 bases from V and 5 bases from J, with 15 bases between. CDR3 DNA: TGTGCCAGCAGCTCCGGTCAACACTGGGACAATGAGCAGTTCTTC. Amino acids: CASSSGQHWDNEQFF.

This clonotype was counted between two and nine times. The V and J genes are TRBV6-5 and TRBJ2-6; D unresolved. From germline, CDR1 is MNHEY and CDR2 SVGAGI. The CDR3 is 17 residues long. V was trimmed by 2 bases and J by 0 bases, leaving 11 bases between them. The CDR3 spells CASSYARPLSGANVLTF. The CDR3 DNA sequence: TGTGCCAGCAGTTACGCCCGTCCTCTCTCTGGGGCCAACGTCCTGACTTTC.

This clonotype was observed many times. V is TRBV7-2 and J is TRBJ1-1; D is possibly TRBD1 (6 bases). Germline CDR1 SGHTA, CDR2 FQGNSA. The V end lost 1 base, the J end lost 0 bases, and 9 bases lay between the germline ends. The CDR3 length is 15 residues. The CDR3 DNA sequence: TGTGCCAGCAGCTTAGGGCAGGGGATGAACACTGAAGCTTTCTTT. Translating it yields CASSLGQGMNTEAFF.

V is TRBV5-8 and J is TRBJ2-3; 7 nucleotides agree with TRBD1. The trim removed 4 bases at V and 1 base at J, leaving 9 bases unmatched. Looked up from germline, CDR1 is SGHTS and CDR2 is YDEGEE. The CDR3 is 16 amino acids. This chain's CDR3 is CASSLPTGLRTDTQYF. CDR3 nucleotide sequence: TGTGCCAGCAGCCTCCCGACAGGGCTTCGCACAGATACGCAGTATTTT.